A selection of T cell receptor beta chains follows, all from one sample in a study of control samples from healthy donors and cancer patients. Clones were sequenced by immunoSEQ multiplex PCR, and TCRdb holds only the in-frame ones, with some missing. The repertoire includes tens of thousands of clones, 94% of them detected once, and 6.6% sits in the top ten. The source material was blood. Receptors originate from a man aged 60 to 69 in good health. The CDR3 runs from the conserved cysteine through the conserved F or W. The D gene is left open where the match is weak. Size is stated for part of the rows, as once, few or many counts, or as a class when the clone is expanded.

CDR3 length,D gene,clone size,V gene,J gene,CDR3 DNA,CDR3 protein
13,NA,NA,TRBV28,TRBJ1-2,TGTGCCGGCAGTTCCAATGTGCCACGAGGCTACACCTTC,CAGSSNVPRGYTF
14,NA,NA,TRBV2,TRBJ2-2,TGTGCCAGCAAGGAAGAAGGGAACACCGGGGAGCTGTTTTTT,CASKEEGNTGELFF
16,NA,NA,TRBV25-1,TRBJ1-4,TGTGCCAGCAGTGAATTAAGGACAACAACTAATGAAAAACTGTTTTTT,CASSELRTTTNEKLFF
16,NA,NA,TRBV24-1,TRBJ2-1,TGTGCCACCAGTGTGGGTAGTGTCCTTATGGGCAATGAGCAGTTCTTC,CATSVGSVLMGNEQFF
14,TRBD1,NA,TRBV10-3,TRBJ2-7,TGTGCCATCAGGAAAGGGACAGGGAACTACGAGCAGTACTTC,CAIRKGTGNYEQYF
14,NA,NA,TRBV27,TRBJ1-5,TGTGCCAGCAGTTTCGGATATAGCAATCAGCCCCAGCATTTT,CASSFGYSNQPQHF
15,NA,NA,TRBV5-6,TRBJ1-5,TGTGCCAGCAGCCTCCGGACCGCGGGTAATCAGCCCCAGCATTTT,CASSLRTAGNQPQHF
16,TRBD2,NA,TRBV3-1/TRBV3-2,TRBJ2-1,TGTGCCAGCAGCCAGGACCTAGCGGGGGAGGGGCATGAGCAGTTCTTC,CASSQDLAGEGHEQFF
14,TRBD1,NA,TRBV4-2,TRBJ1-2,TGTGCCAGCAGCCGACAGGGGTGGGACTATGGCTACACCTTC,CASSRQGWDYGYTF
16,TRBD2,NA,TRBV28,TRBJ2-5,TGTGCCAGCAGTTTATGCTCACAGCCTAGCGGGGGGGCCCAGTACTTC,CASSLCSQPSGGAQYF
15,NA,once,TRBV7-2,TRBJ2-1,TGTGCCAGCAGCTTATCGGGACTCCCGGTCAATGAGCAGTTCTTC,CASSLSGLPVNEQFF
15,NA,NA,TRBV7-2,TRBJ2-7,TGTGCCAGCAGCCCTAGGTCGTACAGCCAGGGCGAGCAGTACTTC,CASSPRSYSQGEQYF
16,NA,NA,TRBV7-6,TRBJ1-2,TGTGCCAGCAGCCCGAACCTCGGATCTACCTCGGGAGGCTACACCTTC,CASSPNLGSTSGGYTF
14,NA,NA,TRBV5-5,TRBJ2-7,TGTGCCAGCAGCTTGGATCCCCGGCACCCCGAGCAGTACTTC,CASSLDPRHPEQYF